This TCR beta chain is from a study of T cell repertoires in cytomegalovirus infection. This clonotype has at least ten counts. Each CDR3 protein gets one entry after TCRdb re-called the reads with MiXCR. This sample yields about 260,000 distinct CDR3 sequences, of which approximately 14% are seen a single time; about 8.7% belongs to the top ten. The V gene's germline CDR1 is MDHEN and CDR2 SYDVKM. The ends were cut back, 6 bases at V and 2 bases at J, with 12 bases in the middle. The CDR3 is made up of 14 amino acids. The rearrangement uses TRBV28 and TRBJ2-3; a weak D match, TRBD2 (6 bases). The sample was PBMCs. The receptor comes from a human donor in good health (CMV status not recorded). Some clones in this sample may be carry-over from other donors' samples. CDR3 sequence reads: CASSFGGPTDTQYF. The CDR3 DNA reads TGTGCCAGCAGCTTTGGAGGGCCCACAGATACGCAGTATTTT.